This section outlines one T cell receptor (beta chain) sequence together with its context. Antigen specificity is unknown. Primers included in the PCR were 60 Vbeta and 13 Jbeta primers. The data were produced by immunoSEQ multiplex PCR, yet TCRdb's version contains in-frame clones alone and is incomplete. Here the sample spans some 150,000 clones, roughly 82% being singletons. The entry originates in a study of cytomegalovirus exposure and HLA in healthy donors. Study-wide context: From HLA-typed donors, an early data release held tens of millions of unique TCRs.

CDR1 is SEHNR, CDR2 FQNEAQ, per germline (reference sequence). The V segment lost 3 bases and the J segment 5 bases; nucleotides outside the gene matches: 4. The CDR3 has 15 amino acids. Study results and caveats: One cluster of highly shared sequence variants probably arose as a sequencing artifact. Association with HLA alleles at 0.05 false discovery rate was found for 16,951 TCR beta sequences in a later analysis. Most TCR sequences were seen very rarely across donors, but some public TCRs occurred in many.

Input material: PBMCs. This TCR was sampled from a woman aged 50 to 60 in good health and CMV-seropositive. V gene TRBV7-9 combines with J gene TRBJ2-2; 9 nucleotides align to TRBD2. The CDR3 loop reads CASSFSSGVTGELFF. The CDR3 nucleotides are TGTGCCAGCAGCTTTTCTAGCGGGGTAACCGGGGAGCTGTTTTTT.